A selection of T cell receptor beta chains follows, all from one sample in a study of blood T cell repertoires in COVID-19. The table came from immunoSEQ multiplex PCR; TCRdb's copy has only in-frame clones and leaves some out. Among hundreds of thousands of clones listed, about 90% were seen once. Sample: peripheral blood. The receptors derive from a woman between 65 and 79 years old with COVID-19, enrolled during active disease. CDR3s include the opening cysteine and the closing phenylalanine or tryptophan. A clone size is listed for some rows: how often the clone was seen (once, few, many), or a class if it is expanded.

>TRBJ2-7|TRBV18|NA
CASSPGGGASEQYF
>TRBJ2-2|TRBV4-1|NA
CASSQGRGARPATSGELFF
>TRBJ1-5|TRBV7-9|NA
CASSPGTGGQPQHF
>TRBJ2-5|TRBV7-2|NA
CASSPGIGGTQYF
>TRBJ2-7|TRBV5-4|NA
CAGGFPLGEQYF
>TRBJ1-4|TRBV7-6|many
CASSLYVGQGTNEKLFF
>TRBJ2-1|TRBV3-1/TRBV3-2|NA
CASSQGSEQFF
>TRBJ2-1|TRBV29-1|NA
CSVQGSGNEQFF
>TRBJ2-1|TRBV14|NA
CASSQQGWGNEQFF
>TRBJ1-1|TRBV6-2/TRBV6-3|NA
CASSPVRTGGTEAFF
>TRBJ1-2|TRBV7-3|NA
CASSLTLDRVNYGYTF
>TRBJ1-2|TRBV2|NA
CASGETGRGGYTF
>TRBJ1-4|TRBV4-1|NA
CASSQDPPGRSNEKLFF
>TRBJ1-1|TRBV5-1|NA
CASSLGTGGAGTEAFF
>TRBJ1-4|TRBV27|NA
CASSLQGAGEKLFF
>TRBJ2-3|TRBV5-1|NA
CASSFGGPTDTQYF
>TRBJ2-3|TRBV11-3|NA
CASSLGYSGGPSTDTQYF
>TRBJ2-2|TRBV9|NA
CASRKYEAGSNTGELFF
>TRBJ1-2|TRBV5-8|NA
CASSLEGADYGYTF
>TRBJ1-1|TRBV19|NA
CTSGDTEAFF
>TRBJ2-1|TRBV6-1|NA
CASSERGLYNEQFF
>TRBJ2-7|TRBV7-2|NA
CASSLEFGGFGYEQYF
>TRBJ1-1|TRBV19|NA
CASRFQGNTEAFF
>TRBJ2-5|TRBV7-9|NA
CASSLIIRETQYF
>TRBJ2-7|TRBV14|NA
CASSQEVTLIYEQYF
>TRBJ2-7|TRBV5-6|NA
CASSLVNSAGEQYF
>TRBJ1-5|TRBV6-4|NA
CASSEGVDQPQHF
>TRBJ1-5|TRBV10-3|NA
CAISSGGNQPQHF
>TRBJ2-1|TRBV5-1|NA
CASSQQQGAAYNEQFF
>TRBJ1-5|TRBV2|NA
CASSGQGNQPQHF
>TRBJ2-1|TRBV28|NA
CASSLAGQGTYEQFF
>TRBJ1-2|TRBV18|NA
CASHDRSRGYTF
>TRBJ1-6|TRBV28|NA
CASSLYRGDYNSPLHF
>TRBJ1-5|TRBV19|NA
CASRAGAAQHF
>TRBJ2-7|TRBV18|NA
CASSSGLEYEQYF
>TRBJ1-5|TRBV7-2|NA
CASSSQGYSNQPQHF
>TRBJ1-2|TRBV6-5|NA
CASRGGLTNYGYTF
>TRBJ1-3|TRBV30|NA
CAWSVLRDRGSGNTIYF
>TRBJ2-7|TRBV28|NA
CASTPAGNSYEQYF
>TRBJ2-7|TRBV7-2|NA
CASSSRTGGIEQYF
>TRBJ2-3|TRBV10-3|NA
CAILAENTDTQYF
>TRBJ2-2|TRBV7-2|NA
CASSFGTAFSNTGELFF
>TRBJ2-3|TRBV11-2|NA
CASSPTAGWEDTQYF
>TRBJ2-5|TRBV12-5|NA
CASGFRETQYF
>TRBJ2-5|TRBV4-1|NA
CASSQALLAGYQETQYF
>TRBJ1-1|TRBV7-2|NA
CASSLAVAAEAFF
>TRBJ1-4|TRBV27|NA
CASSSLGTGDEKLFF
>TRBJ1-2|TRBV28|NA
CASSLSPGAGALYGYTF
>TRBJ2-3|TRBV11-2|NA
CASSLERSTDTQYF
>TRBJ1-1|TRBV7-2|NA
CASSLAGDRGKAEAFF
>TRBJ2-3|TRBV5-1|NA
CASHQLADTQYF
>TRBJ1-3|TRBV4-3|NA
CASSQDESSGNTIYF
>TRBJ1-3|TRBV3-1/TRBV3-2|NA
CASSQDERETSSGNTIYF
>TRBJ1-5|TRBV18|NA
CASSRTTGTGDNQPQHF
>TRBJ2-1|TRBV19|once
CASSTSGGRFNEQFF
>TRBJ2-3|TRBV30|NA
CACPGLAGRGNTQYF
>TRBJ1-6|TRBV28|NA
CASSFRDRLNSPLHF
>TRBJ2-7|TRBV7-2|NA
CASSSLDRPSSYEQYF
>TRBJ1-1|TRBV7-9|NA
CASSSLGQVGTEAFF